The 18 T cell receptor beta chains below all came from one sample that was sequenced in a study of siplizumab effects on memory and regulatory T cells. Sequencing was performed with immunoSEQ multiplex PCR; in TCRdb, only in-frame clones are kept and a portion is missing. The sample includes some 41,000 clones, around 90% of them seen just once. The sample consisted of naive CD4+ T cells sorted from blood. Source of these receptors: a human donor in good health.

The CDR3 loop is CASSIPRANSYNEQFF. Here the CDR3 DNA reads TGTGCCAGTAGTATCCCCAGGGCGAACTCCTACAATGAGCAGTTCTTC. The chain has TRBV19 and TRBJ2-1, with TRBD1 as a possible D gene (5 bases). CDR1 and CDR2 (germline): LNHDA, SQIVND (reference sequence). Trimming pared 3 bases from V and 0 bases from J, leaving 12 bases between. This CDR3 has 16 amino acids. Full variable domain (remainder filled in from reference TRBV19 and TRBJ2-1): DGGITQSPKYLFRKEGQNVTLSCEQNLNHDAMYWYRQDPGQGLRLIYYSQIVNDFQKGDIAEGYSVSREKKESFPLTVTSAQKNPTAFYLCASSIPRANSYNEQFFGPGTRLTVL.

This sequence joins TRBV10-2 and TRBJ1-2; tentative D call: TRBD1 (6 bases). V lost 1 base, J lost 5 bases, and 11 bases lay in between. This CDR3 has 14 residues. Germline CDR1 is WSHSY and CDR2 is SAAADI. The CDR3 DNA sequence: TGCGCCAGCAGTGAGTTAGGGGGACGGTATGGCTACACCTTC. It is translated as CASSELGGRYGYTF.

The J gene is TRBJ2-7, the V gene TRBV7-6; 12 nucleotides align to TRBD1. J lost 7 bases, V lost 4 bases, and 5 bases had no gene match. Germline V gives CDR1 SGHVS, CDR2 FNYEAQ. This CDR3 has 14 residues. The CDR3 DNA reads TGTGCCAGCAGCTCGGGACAGGGGGCGCGGGAGCAGTACTTC. Its protein is CASSSGQGAREQYF.

This sequence joins TRBV5-4 and TRBJ2-1; 13 nucleotides align to TRBD2. The V gene end was trimmed by 4 bases and the J gene end by 9 bases; junction bases not matched to a gene: 10. Germline loops: CDR1 SGHNT, CDR2 YYREEE (reference sequence). The CDR3 sequence is 16 residues long. The CDR3 DNA sequence: TGTGCCAGCAGCGGAAGGACTAGCGGGAGTTCCGGTGAGCAGTTCTTC. It codes for CASSGRTSGSSGEQFF.

The rearrangement uses TRBV5-1 and TRBJ1-2; 9 nucleotides agree with TRBD1. This CDR3 comprises 16 residues. V dropped 0 bases and J dropped 6; count of bases not matched to a gene: 9. Germline V gene data show CDR1 as SGHRS and CDR2 as YFSETQ. The CDR3 DNA is TGCGCCAGCAGCTTGGCCTGGGGGGACAGGGACAATGGCTACACCTTC. Translation: CASSLAWGDRDNGYTF.

The chain combines TRBV28 with TRBJ2-1; possible D gene TRBD2, 6 bases. The CDR3 loop spans 12 amino acids. Trimming pared 6 bases from V and 8 bases from J, leaving 11 bases between. Per germline, CDR1 MDHEN and CDR2 SYDVKM. The CDR3 DNA follows: TGTGCCAGCAGCCCCCCGGGGGATGAGCAGTTCTTC. Translating it yields CASSPPGDEQFF.

This clone was seen only a few times. V is TRBV19 and J is TRBJ1-2, with D possibly being TRBD1 (5 bases). Germline V lookup: CDR1 LNHDA, CDR2 SQIVND (reference sequence). V dropped 6 bases and J dropped 3 bases, with 17 bases sitting between them. CDR3 size: 15 residues. CDR3 in amino acids: CASSGRALGDYGYTF. In DNA form, the CDR3 reads TGTGCCAGTAGCGGTCGGGCACTGGGGGACTATGGCTACACCTTC. Using reference TRBV19 and TRBJ1-2 for the parts outside the CDR3, the full variable domain is DGGITQSPKYLFRKEGQNVTLSCEQNLNHDAMYWYRQDPGQGLRLIYYSQIVNDFQKGDIAEGYSVSREKKESFPLTVTSAQKNPTAFYLCASSGRALGDYGYTFGSGTRLTVV.

The chain recombines TRBV19 with TRBJ1-5; 7 bases match TRBD1. V trimming: 4 bases; J trimming: 0 bases; junction bases outside the gene matches: 6. CDR3 size: 16 residues. Germline values: CDR1 LNHDA, CDR2 SQIVND (reference sequence). The CDR3 coding sequence is TGTGCCAGTAGTACGGGACAGACTTATAGCAATCAGCCCCAGCATTTT. Translating gives CASSTGQTYSNQPQHF.

With regard to this clone: Other nucleotide sequences in the sample specify the same CDR3. The chain links TRBV20-1 to TRBJ2-3; D not resolved. CDR1 and CDR2 from the germline V gene are DFQATT and SNEGSKA (reference sequence). Trimming removed 2 bases at V and 0 bases at J, with 0 bases between. The CDR3 extends over 11 amino acids. The CDR3 region is CSARSTDTQYF. CDR3 nucleotides: TGCAGTGCTAGAAGCACAGATACGCAGTATTTT.

The rearrangement joins TRBV2 to TRBJ1-1, with 7 bases aligning to TRBD1. V gave up 6 bases and J gave up 3 bases; unmatched junction bases: 4. The germline gives CDR1 SNHLY, CDR2 FYNNEI. The CDR3 is 13 residues long. The CDR3 coding sequence is TGTGCCAGCAGCGGCCAGGGGGACACTGAAGCTTTCTTT. Its translation: CASSGQGDTEAFF.

The gene calls are TRBV6-4 and TRBJ1-4; TRBD1 aligns across 9 bases. The CDR3 is made up of 15 amino acids. The germline CDR1 and CDR2 sequences are MRHNA and SNTAGT. The trim removed 4 bases at V and 8 bases at J, leaving 8 bases unmatched. In nucleotides, the CDR3 is TGTGCCAGCAGTGCAACCGGGACAGGGTGGGAAAAACTGTTTTTT. Protein product: CASSATGTGWEKLFF.

The rearrangement joins TRBV19 to TRBJ1-1; no firm D call. V lost 3 bases and J lost 1, with 6 bases in between. The CDR3 has 13 amino acids. The germline CDR1 and CDR2 sequences are LNHDA and SQIVND (reference sequence). In DNA, the CDR3 is TGTGCCAGTAGTATGTTATGGAACACTGAAGCTTTCTTT. Its translation is CASSMLWNTEAFF.

The CDR3 sequence: CASSPQGGLNQPQHF. The CDR3 bases are TGTGCCAGCTCCCCCCAAGGAGGACTCAATCAGCCCCAGCATTTT. The rearrangement joins TRBV18 to TRBJ1-5; D is undetermined. This CDR3 comprises 15 residues. Germline values: CDR1 KGHSH, CDR2 LQKENI. The V and J ends lost 6 bases and 3 bases respectively, with 15 bases between them.

This clone came up once. This chain joins TRBV4-2 and TRBJ1-1; tentative D call: TRBD1 (6 bases). Trimming shortened V by 2 bases and J by 5 bases, and 15 bases separated the two germline ends. Germline CDR1 and CDR2: LGHNA and YNFKEQ. This CDR3 is built from 15 residues. CDR3 region: CASSQNVRGSTEAFF. For the CDR3, the DNA is TGTGCCAGCAGCCAAAATGTTAGGGGGTCGACTGAAGCTTTCTTT.

The chain employs TRBV6-1 and TRBJ2-3; D is possibly TRBD1 (6 bases). Germline CDR1 is MNHNS and CDR2 is SASEGT. The V gene lost 8 bases and the J gene lost 1 base, with 7 bases spanning the gap. The CDR3 is 12 amino acids. In DNA, the CDR3 is TGTGCCAGCCGGACAGGCACAGATACGCAGTATTTT. Translating it yields CASRTGTDTQYF.

This chain joins TRBV7-9 and TRBJ2-2; 8 bases are a match to TRBD2. With 1 base clipped from V and 5 bases from J, the junction kept 6 bases outside the gene matches. The CDR3 spans 16 residues. The germline V gene encodes CDR1 SEHNR and CDR2 FQNEAQ (reference sequence). The CDR3 is CASSLGGGGRTGELFF. In DNA form, the CDR3 reads TGTGCCAGCAGCTTAGGAGGCGGCGGGAGGACCGGGGAGCTGTTTTTT.

The V gene is TRBV6-1, the J gene TRBJ2-1, with 12 bases aligning to TRBD2. Looked up from germline, CDR1 is MNHNS and CDR2 is SASEGT. J gave up 4 bases and V 6 bases, and 4 bases lay outside the gene matches. The CDR3 has 15 amino acids. CDR3 in amino acids: CASRSGLAGYNEQFF. The CDR3 coding sequence is TGTGCCAGCAGGTCCGGACTAGCGGGATACAATGAGCAGTTCTTC.

This chain uses TRBV19 with TRBJ2-5; TRBD1 aligns across 12 bases. Germline values: CDR1 LNHDA, CDR2 SQIVND (reference sequence). The CDR3 extends over 16 amino acids. The V gene end was trimmed by 5 bases and the J gene end by 4 bases; junction bases not matched to a gene: 8. CDR3 sequence: CASSLAGTGGSETQYF. In nucleotides, the CDR3 is TGTGCCAGTAGTCTTGCCGGGACAGGGGGCTCAGAGACCCAGTACTTC.